The rows below give T cell receptor beta chains drawn from one sample of a study of read filtering for tumor transcriptome and immune sequencing. MiXCR, run by TCRdb on the reads, gives a single entry per CDR3 protein. The sample lists 100,000 to 150,000 distinct CDR3 sequences; approximately 13% were seen once. The sample was a population of CD138-negative cells sorted from bone marrow. These receptors were collected from a donor aged 40 or over with multiple myeloma. Each CDR3 is given with its conserved first and last residue. The order of the fields is clone size, J gene, V gene, D gene, CDR3 DNA, CDR3 protein. D genes are given only for firm matches. Clone size, where shown, is once, few, many, or a class for clones that have expanded.

many,TRBJ2-1,TRBV10-3,TRBD2,TGTGCCACCAGCTTCAGCGGGAGTCTCAATGAGCAGTTCTTC,CATSFSGSLNEQFF
many,TRBJ2-2,TRBV12-3/TRBV12-4,NA,TGTGCCAGCAGTTTCGCGCAATCGGGGCTGTTTTTT,CASSFAQSGLFF
many,TRBJ2-2,TRBV10-1,NA,TGCGCCAGCAGTGAGTCGTCGGATCGGGAGCTGTTTTTT,CASSESSDRELFF
NA,TRBJ2-1,TRBV18,NA,TGTGCCGGCTCACCAAAGACGGGAGAGCTTAGGGATGAGCAGTCCTTC,CAGSPKTGELRDEQSF
many,TRBJ2-5,TRBV4-1,TRBD2,TGCGCCAGCAGCCAAAGCCCGGGACAATTGACTAGCGATCAAGAGACCCAGTACTTC,CASSQSPGQLTSDQETQYF
few,TRBJ1-2,TRBV24-1,NA,TGTGCCACCAGTGATTCGTCGACTGGCTACACCTTC,CATSDSSTGYTF
many,TRBJ2-1,TRBV10-3,TRBD2,TGTGCCATCAGTGACCCGGTCGCTAGCGGCTCGGCGGTAGATGAGCAGTTCTTC,CAISDPVASGSAVDEQFF
many,TRBJ1-5,TRBV19,NA,TGTGCCAGTAGGCAGGGAGCCAATCAGCCCCAGCATTTT,CASRQGANQPQHF
many,TRBJ2-1,TRBV4-3,NA,TGCGCCAGCAGCCAGCCAGGATACAATGAGCAGTTCTTC,CASSQPGYNEQFF
many,TRBJ2-6,TRBV11-2,NA,TGTGCCAGCAGCTTAGGAACACTAAGCTCTGGGGCCAACGTCCTGACTTTC,CASSLGTLSSGANVLTF
many,TRBJ1-5,TRBV12-3/TRBV12-4,NA,TGTGCCAGCAGTTTCGGACTCAATCAGCCCCAGCATTTT,CASSFGLNQPQHF
many,TRBJ2-5,TRBV6-5,NA,TGTGCCAGCAGTTACGCCCTAGGTGGGAGGAAAGAGACCCAGTACTTC,CASSYALGGRKETQYF
many,TRBJ2-7,TRBV7-6,NA,TGTGCCAGCAGCGCCTCAGGGGGGTCCTACGAGCAGTACTTC,CASSASGGSYEQYF
many,TRBJ1-2,TRBV12-3/TRBV12-4,NA,TGTGCCAGCAGTTTAGCATATGGAAACTATGGCTACACCTTC,CASSLAYGNYGYTF
many,TRBJ2-1,TRBV24-1,TRBD2,TGTGCCACCAGTGATCCGGGACTAGCGGGAAACTACAATGAGCAGTTCTTC,CATSDPGLAGNYNEQFF
many,TRBJ1-2,TRBV7-2,TRBD1,TGTGCCAGCAGTCCCGGGACAGGTGCCTATGGCTACACCTTC,CASSPGTGAYGYTF
NA,TRBJ2-1,TRBV15,TRBD2,TGTGCCACCAGCAGAGAACTAGCGGGGGATAATGAGCAGTTCTTC,CATSRELAGDNEQFF
many,TRBJ2-1,TRBV20-1,NA,TGCAGTGCTAGAGAAGGCACGGGCAATAATGAGCAGTTCTTC,CSAREGTGNNEQFF
many,TRBJ1-1,TRBV20-1,TRBD1,TGCAGTGCCTCAGGGGGCCAGCGTACTTTAGTGAACACTGAAGCTTTCTTT,CSASGGQRTLVNTEAFF
many,TRBJ2-1,TRBV4-2,TRBD2,TGTGCCAGCAGCCAGCGACTAGCGGGAGAGGGTGAGCAGTTCTTC,CASSQRLAGEGEQFF
many,TRBJ2-3,TRBV29-1,NA,TGCAGCGCCGGGGCCGCGACGATCACAGATACGCAGTATTTT,CSAGAATITDTQYF
many,TRBJ2-1,TRBV2,NA,TGTGCCAGCAGCGAACAGGGAGATGAGCAGTTCTTC,CASSEQGDEQFF
many,TRBJ1-1,TRBV20-1,NA,TGCAGTGCGGCCCAGACTGAGGGGACTGAAGCTTTCTTT,CSAAQTEGTEAFF
NA,TRBJ2-1,TRBV20-1,NA,TGCAGTGCTACCCGACGCCAGACAAGCTCCTACAATGAGCAGTTCTTC,CSATRRQTSSYNEQFF
NA,TRBJ1-2,TRBV19,NA,TGTGCCAGTAGTATAGTTGTGACAGGATCTATGAATCGCTACACCTTC,CASSIVVTGSMNRYTF
many,TRBJ2-3,TRBV27,TRBD2,TGTGCCAGCAGTTTGGGCGTTAGCGGGATCACAGATACGCAGTATTTT,CASSLGVSGITDTQYF
many,TRBJ1-6,TRBV28,TRBD1,TGTGCCAGCAGCCCCAGGCGAGGACAGGGGTATTCACCCCTCCACTTT,CASSPRRGQGYSPLHF